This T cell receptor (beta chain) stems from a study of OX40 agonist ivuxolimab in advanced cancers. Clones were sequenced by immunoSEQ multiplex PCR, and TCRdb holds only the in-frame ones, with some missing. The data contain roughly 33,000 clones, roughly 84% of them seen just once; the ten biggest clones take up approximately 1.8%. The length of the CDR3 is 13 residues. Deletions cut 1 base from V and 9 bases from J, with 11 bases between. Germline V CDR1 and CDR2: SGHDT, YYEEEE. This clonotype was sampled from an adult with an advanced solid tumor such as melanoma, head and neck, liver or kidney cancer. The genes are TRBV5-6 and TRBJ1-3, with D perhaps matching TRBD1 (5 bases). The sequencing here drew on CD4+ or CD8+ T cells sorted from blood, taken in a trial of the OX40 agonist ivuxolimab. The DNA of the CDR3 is TGTGCCAGCAGCTTGTCCGGGGGTGGCACCATATATTTT. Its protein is CASSLSGGGTIYF.